The entry that follows covers one T cell receptor (beta chain) sequence. There is no known antigen for this receptor. No much larger clone exists at a distance of one base, and base qualities are not known. The data derive from a study of post-analysis software for immune sequencing data (dated by TCRdb to 2014 to 2015). The study in broad terms: Relapsing-remitting, secondary progressive and progressive-relapsing multiple sclerosis were recorded as disease courses, and subtype annotation was lacking for some patients. The multiple sclerosis patient repertoires were compared with approximately 11 previously published healthy control repertoires from donors aged about 6 to 26 years. A subset of samples was prepared in parallel using single-end sample barcoding, then pooled and co-amplified after Illumina adapter ligation. Here is what the overall study found, with its caveats: Compared with controls, multiple sclerosis patients had significantly lower normalized Chao1 diversity, a finding suggesting substantial peripheral T-cell clonal expansion. Strong co-clustering of samples prepared in the same batch was shown by direct clustering with F measure, prompting a batch-effect correction. The multiple sclerosis patient group was slightly younger than the control group. Patients showed significantly higher frequencies than controls for a handful of TRBV segments, among them TRBV5-6, TRBV5-1 and TRBV20-1.

To demonstrate the VDJtools post-analysis software, TCR beta repertoires were profiled from the peripheral blood of roughly 14 young patients with multiple sclerosis. The patients with multiple sclerosis were children and adolescents between 6 and 15 years of age. The library was prepared using PCR. The sample was run on an Illumina HiSeq 2500. Unique molecular identifiers were incorporated into TCR beta cDNA libraries to reduce PCR and sequencing biases. Per 1 to 10 million input T cells, approximately 500,000 cDNA molecules were obtained, such that each molecule approximated one T cell. The patient libraries were prepared and sequenced using the same protocol as the earlier healthy control dataset. Samples belonging to the same batch were prepared together, multiplexed and sequenced on a shared HiSeq lane. The study's processing was this. Raw barcoded reads were processed with MIGEC, discarding single-read molecular identifier groups before consensus assembly and CDR3 extraction. VDJtools was used for post-analysis of the clonotype tables, and diversity was normalized by down-sampling every dataset to the size of the smallest sample. In repertoire overlap clustering, CDR3 amino acid sequences, but not nucleotide sequences, were matched to correct batch-related cross-sample contamination. Starting from the raw public reads, TCRdb applied fastp trimming at Q25, assembled clones with MiXCR and retained in-frame beta chains. Duplicate CDR3 protein sequences are folded into a single record with the most common DNA and genes. TCRdb's processing, not the authors' own work, is the source of the V and J calls. For this sample there are under 650,000 distinct CDR3 sequences; roughly 47% appear just once. The ten largest clones add up to 1.5% to 2% of the sample.

Cut back by 5 bases and 4 bases, the V and J ends lie 5 bases apart. CDR1 and CDR2, per the germline V gene, are SGHAT and FQNNGV. Including the terminal cysteine and phenylalanine, the CDR3 comprises 11 residues. Of the read, only the CDR3 DNA is kept; its 33 bases are in frame from base 1. This clonotype originated in a girl between 10 and 17 years old with multiple sclerosis. Sequences were obtained from blood. Recombination linked TRBV11-2 to TRBJ2-5, with no confidently assigned D gene. The encoded CDR3 is CASSALETQYF. The nucleotide sequence is TGTGCCAGCAGCGCTTTAGAGACCCAGTACTTC. The full variable domain, with segments outside the CDR3 supplied by the reference TRBV11-2 and TRBJ2-5 proteins, appears as EAGVAQSPRYKIIEKRQSVAFWCNPISGHATLYWYQQILGQGPKLLIQFQNNGVVDDSQLPKDRFSAERLKGVDSTLKIQPAKLEDSAVYLCASSALETQYFGPGTRLLVL.